These 7 T cell receptor beta chains were all obtained from the same sample, sequenced in a study of CD8 T cells in ankylosing spondylitis. TCRdb passed the 5' RACE reads through MiXCR, listing each CDR3 protein once. The sample shows roughly 230,000 distinct CDR3 sequences, 18% of them seen only once. The specimen sequenced was blood, either unsorted or a sorted T cell fraction (not recorded which). Receptors were obtained from a male donor with ankylosing spondylitis or in good health (not recorded which).

V and J are TRBV5-1 and TRBJ2-1; D is uncertain. The CDR3 length is 12 residues. Trimming stripped 4 bases from V and 7 bases from J, with 9 bases between. The germline V gene has CDR1 SGHRS and CDR2 YFSETQ. The CDR3 coding sequence is TGCGCCAGCAGCCTGTACGGGAATGAGCAGTTCTTC. Its protein is CASSLYGNEQFF.

The chain carries TRBV12-5 and TRBJ2-1; weak D call: TRBD1 (6 bases). This CDR3 is built from 16 residues. Germline assignment: CDR1 LGHNT and CDR2 FRNRAP. V lost 6 bases, J lost 4 bases, and 19 bases lay in between. The CDR3 region has the DNA TGTGCTAGTGGCCCTACCACAGGGAGAGGGTACAATGAGCAGTTCTTC. It yields the protein CASGPTTGRGYNEQFF.

This clonotype was seen repeatedly, ten times or more. This chain uses TRBV29-1 with TRBJ2-1; perhaps TRBD2 as D (6 bases). Germline V gives CDR1 SQVTM, CDR2 ANQGSEA. CDR3 length equals 17 residues. Deletions cut 6 bases from V and 0 bases from J, with 21 bases between. CDR3 sequence (DNA): TGCAGCGTCGGGGGAAATGCAGAGGCGAGCTCCTACAATGAGCAGTTCTTC. Its protein is CSVGGNAEASSYNEQFF.

This clonotype was detected many times. J is TRBJ2-1 and V is TRBV10-3; D is undetermined. The germline V gene encodes CDR1 ENHRY and CDR2 SYGVKD. The CDR3 sequence is 15 residues long. V dropped 6 bases and J dropped 0 bases, with 12 bases sitting between them. CDR3 nucleotides: TGTGCCATCAGCGCCCTCGAGGACTCCTACAATGAGCAGTTCTTC. Amino acids: CAISALEDSYNEQFF.

This clonotype was seen once. Its ends do not fully match the called genes, so a read error is possible. CDR3 nucleotides: TGTGCTAGCAGTCCTACTCCAATCAGGGGCACAGATACGCAGTATTTT. It encodes CASSPTPIRGTDTQYF. The chain uses TRBV7-7 and TRBJ2-3; a weak D match, TRBD1 (5 bases). Germline values: CDR1 SSHAT, CDR2 FNYEAQ (reference sequence). CDR3 length: 16 residues.

This clonotype was seen more than once but under ten times. The J gene is TRBJ2-6, the V gene TRBV27; D might be TRBD2 (6 bases). CDR1 is MNHEY and CDR2 is SMNVEV in the germline V gene (reference sequence). This CDR3 comprises 17 residues. V lost 5 bases and J lost 2, with 16 bases in between. The CDR3 reads CASSPTPGGTGANVLTF. The CDR3 DNA follows: TGTGCCAGCAGTCCTACTCCTGGAGGGACTGGGGCCAACGTCCTGACTTTC.

In this sample, this clonotype turned up a few times. V usage is TRBV11-1 and J usage is TRBJ2-2; 9 bases fit TRBD2. This CDR3 spans 18 amino acids. The junction had 12 bases not matched to a gene; V was cut back by 1 base and J by 6 bases. Germline CDR1 reads SGHAT; CDR2 reads FQDESV (reference sequence). The DNA of the CDR3 is TGTGCCAGCAGCTTAGTAAGGGTAGCGGGAGTGGATGCCGGGGAGCTGTTTTTT. As protein: CASSLVRVAGVDAGELFF.